This T cell receptor (beta chain) was documented in a study of molecular identifiers for immune sequencing clone quantification. TCRdb re-called the PCR reads through MiXCR, storing one row per CDR3 protein. The data hold roughly 10,000 distinct CDR3 sequences, with about a fifth observed a single time. The junction had 5 bases not matched to a gene; V was cut back by 1 base and J by 6 bases. The V gene's germline CDR1 is SQVTM and CDR2 ANQGSEA. CDR3 length: 13 amino acids. This clonotype is medium-sized. Its antigen is unknown. General study results and limits: Barcode sharing among identical TCR molecules could make large clones appear smaller. In naive cells, under 1% of molecules belonged to clones above 20 RNA copies, against over 97% in effector cells.

V and J are TRBV29-1 and TRBJ1-2; 7 bases agree with TRBD1. Sequences were obtained from naive CD8+ T cells from blood, with Jurkat cell RNA spiked in. The subset denotes: FACS-sorted CD8+CD4-CCR7+CD45RA+ naive T cells. The sequence came from a human donor in good health. Some libraries in this study had Jurkat cell RNA spiked in. CDR3 nucleotide sequence: TGCAGCGTTGAAGTTGAGGGGGCTCATGGCTACACCTTC. Residues: CSVEVEGAHGYTF.